Presented here are 12 T cell receptor beta chains from one specimen sequenced in a study of T cells after yellow fever vaccination (dated by TCRdb to between 2018 and 2021). The library was produced with 5' RACE. Sequencer: Illumina NovaSeq 6000. TCRdb reprocessing: public reads trimmed at Q25 with fastp, clones called with MiXCR, in-frame beta chains kept. A single entry per CDR3 protein holds the most common genes and DNA from its merged rows. The sample has some 350,000 distinct CDR3 sequences on record, approximately 4% of them singletons. Roughly 24% of the sample comes from the top ten. Taken with the paper, the label for treatment or condition translates to: live attenuated yellow fever vaccine strain. The source material was PBMCs, sampled 5 days after the yellow fever booster vaccination. Source of these receptors: a man younger than 30 who received the YFV17D yellow fever vaccine.

Points on this clonotype: Being one base from a much bigger clone, this may be a read error. The J gene is TRBJ2-7, the V gene TRBV5-1; perhaps TRBD1 as D (5 bases). The V end lost 0 bases, the J end lost 8 bases, and 18 bases lay between the germline ends. CDR1 and CDR2 (germline): SGHRS, YFSETQ. CDR3 length: 15 residues. CDR3 in DNA: TGCGCCAGCAGCTTGGAAGGGCAGGGCAGCGACCAGCAGTACGTC. Its translation is CASSLEGQGSDQQYV.

This clonotype was seen a handful of times. The V and J genes are TRBV29-1 and TRBJ1-2; D is unresolved. Trimming cost V 6 bases and J 7 bases, with 12 bases left between them. The CDR3 sequence is 11 residues long. Germline V gene lookup returns CDR1 SQVTM and CDR2 ANQGSEA. CDR3 sequence (DNA): TGCAGCGTCATCCGGGGTGGTGGCTACACCTTC. Protein: CSVIRGGGYTF.

This clonotype has at least ten counts. This rearrangement joins TRBV28 to TRBJ1-1, with TRBD1 matching 9 bases. Germline V gene lookup returns CDR1 MDHEN and CDR2 SYDVKM. There are 17 residues in the CDR3. V was pared by 5 bases and J by 5 bases, with 15 bases of the junction left unmatched. The CDR3 nucleotides read TGTGCCAGCAGTCCCCCCGGGACAGGGTCTGGAGATACTGAAGCTTTCTTT. The encoded protein is CASSPPGTGSGDTEAFF.

In this sample, this clonotype turned up many times. The rearrangement joins TRBV4-3 to TRBJ1-1, with a tentative D call TRBD1 (6 bases). Germline CDR1 and CDR2: LGHNA and YSLEER. The CDR3 loop spans 12 amino acids. V lost 8 bases and J lost 6, with 13 bases in between. The CDR3 region has the DNA TGCGCCAGCCCCGACAGGCGGCCTGAAGCTTTCTTT. Amino acids: CASPDRRPEAFF.

This clonotype was counted ten times or more. The chain couples TRBV27 to TRBJ2-5, with TRBD2 matching 11 bases. The ends lost 6 bases at V and 8 bases at J; junction bases unmatched: 8. CDR3 length: 14 amino acids. CDR1 is MNHEY, CDR2 SMNVEV, per germline (reference sequence). The CDR3 DNA sequence: TGTGCCAGCAGACCGGGACTAGCGGTAGGAACCCAGTACTTC. Translation: CASRPGLAVGTQYF.

This clonotype was seen a handful of times. This sequence joins TRBV6-2 or TRBV6-3 and TRBJ2-7; TRBD1 aligns across 8 bases. The CDR3 spans 15 residues. Per germline, CDR1 MNHEY and CDR2 SVGEGT. V was clipped by 0 bases and J by 2 bases; unmatched bases: 3. CDR3 loop: CASSYSTGVTYEQYV. The DNA of the CDR3 is TGTGCCAGCAGTTACTCGACAGGGGTAACCTACGAGCAGTACGTC.

This clonotype has ten or more counts. The chain's CDR3 is CSAREGGYNEQFF. CDR3 nucleotides: TGCAGTGCTAGAGAAGGGGGGTACAATGAGCAGTTCTTC. The gene calls are TRBV20-1 and TRBJ2-1; D might be TRBD1 or TRBD2, each matching 6 bases. CDR1 and CDR2 (germline): DFQATT, SNEGSKA (reference sequence). This CDR3 spans 13 amino acids. V lost 0 bases to trimming and J lost 4 bases, with 7 bases between them.

The sample holds a few counts of this clonotype. This sequence joins TRBV29-1 and TRBJ2-3, with D possibly TRBD1 on 7 matching bases. This CDR3 spans 13 amino acids. Germline-derived CDR1 and CDR2 are SQVTM and ANQGSEA. CDR3 in amino acids: CSADREVPDTQYF. The CDR3 DNA is TGCAGTGCCGACAGGGAGGTTCCAGATACGCAGTATTTT.

This clonotype was recorded at least ten times. The chain combines TRBV5-1 with TRBJ1-2; D call uncertain. Germline CDR1 reads SGHRS; CDR2 reads YFSETQ. Trimming took off 4 bases at V and 4 bases at J, with 11 bases between the two ends. This CDR3 has 13 amino acids. The chain's CDR3 is CASSEDGRYGYTF. The CDR3 DNA reads as TGCGCCAGCAGCGAGGACGGACGCTATGGCTACACCTTC.

The J gene is TRBJ2-1, the V gene TRBV5-5; 9 nucleotides align to TRBD2. This CDR3 contains 16 residues. Germline V gene lookup returns CDR1 SGHKS and CDR2 YYEKEE (reference sequence). J lost 7 bases, V lost 4 bases, and 12 bases had no gene match. The CDR3, as DNA: TGTGCCAGCAGCCCCCCTACCGGCGGGGGGGTGAATGAGCAGTTCTTC. Translating it yields CASSPPTGGGVNEQFF.

The rearrangement links TRBV12-3 or TRBV12-4 to TRBJ2-3; D is possibly TRBD2 (5 bases). The CDR3 consists of 14 residues. V lost 3 bases, J lost 1 base, and 8 bases lay in between. The CDR3 nucleotides read TGTGCCAGCAGTTTCCAGGAGGGCACAGATACGCAGTATTTT. This sequence encodes CASSFQEGTDTQYF.

This clonotype was counted a single time. The chain combines TRBV19 with TRBJ2-2; no reliable D call. This CDR3 comprises 12 residues. Germline V CDR1 and CDR2: LNHDA, SQIVND (reference sequence). The V and J ends lost 8 bases and 11 bases respectively, with 15 bases between them. The CDR3 region has the DNA TGTGCCAGTTCGGACGTCCGGGCCGAGCTGTTTTTT. Its translation is CASSDVRAELFF.